This T cell receptor (beta chain) was retrieved from a study of shared clonotypes between healthy human individuals. Study information: Per-donor plates numbered three CD4 naive, three CD4 memory, two CD8 naive and one CD8 memory.

CDR3 length: 16 residues. Trimming took off 3 bases at V and 7 bases at J, with 20 bases between the two ends. Looked up from germline, CDR1 is SGDLS and CDR2 is YYNGEE. Overall study findings and caveats: An expected dependence of interdonor clonotype sharing on sequencing depth was noted. Clonotypes which were not shared had lower generation probabilities than clonotypes that all four donors shared. Blood was the only sampled material, and tissue repertoires likely differ.

Clones were sequenced by immunoSEQ multiplex PCR, and TCRdb holds only the in-frame ones, with some missing. The table shows under 600,000 clones, with more than 95% occurring only once. As to this clone: Its matching antigen is unknown.

The gene calls are TRBV9 and TRBJ1-5, with D hard to call. The TCR sequence derives from a woman aged 25 to 39 in good health. Source material: naive CD4+ T cells sorted from blood. Documented subset: CD45RA+ positively selected. CDR3 DNA sequence: TGTGCCAGCAGCGCCGGGTCGGGCTTCGAGGTCCAGCCCCAGCATTTT. Protein: CASSAGSGFEVQPQHF.